Following are 12 T cell receptor beta chains from one sample sequenced in a study of blood T cells in healthy people across ages. The second PCR ran roughly 7 to 12 cycles with a sample-barcoded 5' primer and J-beta primers. MiXCR, run by TCRdb on the 5' RACE reads, gives a single entry per CDR3 protein. The sample has 710,000 or so distinct CDR3 sequences, less than 40% seen once. The sequencing input was blood. The receptor source for this set is a woman aged 80 or older in good health.

In its sample, this clonotype was seen a few times. The V call is TRBV20-1, the J call TRBJ2-1, with D perhaps given as TRBD1 or TRBD2 (5 bases each). Germline V gene lookup returns CDR1 DFQATT and CDR2 SNEGSKA (reference sequence). CDR3 length equals 16 residues. The V and J ends lost 0 bases and 4 bases respectively, with 16 bases between them. The CDR3 protein is CSARDREGQRYNEQFF. DNA for the CDR3: TGCAGTGCTAGAGATCGTGAGGGGCAACGGTACAATGAGCAGTTCTTC.

A word on this clonotype: A much larger clone lies one base from this, so it may be a read error. The chain couples TRBV7-2 to TRBJ2-6; 9 bases agree with TRBD1. Germline CDR1 and CDR2: SGHTA and FQGNSA. The CDR3 is 16 residues long. CDR3 residues: CASSVTGGSGANVRTF. In nucleotides, the CDR3 is TGTGCCAGCAGCGTTACAGGGGGCTCTGGGGCCAACGTCCGGACTTTC.

The chain links TRBV2 to TRBJ2-7; D uncertain. Germline V gene lookup returns CDR1 SNHLY and CDR2 FYNNEI. The CDR3 totals 18 residues. Deletions cut 8 bases from V and 3 bases from J, with 29 bases between. CDR3 sequence: CASESGRGRINRNYEQYF. DNA for the CDR3: TGTGCCAGCGAGTCTGGCAGAGGACGCATCAACCGGAACTACGAGCAGTACTTC.

This chain connects TRBV6-5 to TRBJ1-1; TRBD1 is a possible D gene (5 bases). Looked up from germline, CDR1 is MNHEY and CDR2 is SVGAGI. The length of the CDR3 is 14 residues. Deletions cut 0 bases from V and 4 bases from J, with 9 bases between. The DNA for the CDR3 is TGTGCCAGCAGTTACTCGGGGGAATCCACTGAAGCTTTCTTT. Protein product: CASSYSGESTEAFF.

The chain employs TRBV5-1 and TRBJ1-1, with D unresolved. V shed 0 bases and J shed 7 bases, with 7 bases lying between them. Germline CDR1 is SGHRS and CDR2 is YFSETQ. The CDR3 extends over 12 amino acids. The CDR3 DNA is TGCGCCAGCAGCTTGGAGGTGGGTGAAGCTTTCTTT. Translating gives CASSLEVGEAFF.

The CDR3: CASREQGTGPYNEQYF. Written as DNA, the CDR3 is TGTGCCAGCAGAGAACAAGGGACAGGGCCATACAATGAGCAGTACTTC. V usage is TRBV28 and J usage is TRBJ2-7, with 9 bases identical to TRBD1. Germline CDR1 MDHEN, CDR2 SYDVKM. CDR3 size: 16 residues. Germline trimming cut 6 bases from V and 7 bases from J; bases unmatched to any gene: 16.

A remark on this clonotype: A much larger clone lies one base from this, so it may be a read error. V and J are TRBV3-1 and TRBJ1-2; 9 bases match TRBD1. Per germline, CDR1 LGHDT and CDR2 YNNKEL (reference sequence). CDR3 size: 15 residues. With V trimmed by 4 bases and J by 1 base, 4 bases remained unmatched. CDR3 amino acids: CASSRTGQGNYGYTF. The CDR3, as DNA: TGTGCCAGCAGCCGCACGGGACAGGGTAACTATGGCTACACCTTC.

About this clonotype itself: This may arise from a read error, as a much more abundant clone is one base away. The chain uses TRBV20-1 and TRBJ2-3; 9 bases map to TRBD2. CDR1 is DFQATT, CDR2 SNEGSKA, per germline (reference sequence). The CDR3 runs to 15 residues. CDR3 sequence reads: CGARGERGVTDTQYF. The DNA for the CDR3 is TGCGGTGCCAGGGGGGAGCGGGGGGTCACAGATACGCAGTATTTT.

This clonotype was seen repeatedly, ten times or more. CDR3 sequence (DNA): TGTGCCAGCAGCCGGAGTCCAAATGAAAAACTGTTTTTT. Its translation: CASSRSPNEKLFF. The chain couples TRBV7-9 to TRBJ1-4, with D uncertain. The length of the CDR3 is 13 residues. Germline-derived CDR1 and CDR2 are SEHNR and FQNEAQ (reference sequence). Trimming pared 5 bases from V and 5 bases from J, leaving 9 bases between.

This clonotype has a count of ten or more. The rearrangement uses TRBV4-2 and TRBJ2-7; D unclear. Between the trimmed V and J ends, which lost 1 base and 4 bases, there was a span of 8 bases. The CDR3 sequence is 13 residues long. CDR1 is LGHNA and CDR2 is YNFKEQ in the germline V gene. The CDR3 loop reads CASSQGIGYEQYF. DNA of the CDR3: TGTGCCAGCAGCCAAGGAATCGGGTACGAGCAGTACTTC.

This clonotype was seen more than once but under ten times. The chain links TRBV30 to TRBJ1-2; 8 nucleotides line up with TRBD1. From germline, CDR1 is GTSNPN and CDR2 SVGIG (reference sequence). V trimming: 4 bases; J trimming: 8 bases; junction bases outside the gene matches: 6. CDR3 size: 12 residues. CDR3 amino acids: CAWNDRGSGYTF. The CDR3 DNA is TGTGCCTGGAATGACAGGGGTTCCGGCTACACCTTC.

This clonotype was observed at least ten times. The chain has TRBV27 and TRBJ2-5, with D perhaps matching TRBD1 or TRBD2 (7 bases each). The V end was cut by 3 bases, the J end by 4 bases, with 12 bases between. CDR1 is MNHEY and CDR2 is SMNVEV in the germline V gene (reference sequence). The CDR3 has 14 amino acids. CDR3 in amino acids: CASSFRRGGETQYF. In DNA, the CDR3 is TGTGCCAGCAGTTTTCGCAGGGGGGGAGAGACCCAGTACTTC.